Shown below are 10 T cell receptor beta chains from a single sample sequenced in a study of blood T cells in healthy people across ages. Sample-barcoded 5' priming and a J-beta primer mix drove a second PCR of 7 to 11 cycles. TCRdb ran MiXCR on the 5' RACE reads and lists one entry per CDR3 protein. The sample has about 320,000 distinct CDR3 sequences, roughly 26% seen once. Sequencing input: blood. These receptors all come from a woman in her 70s in good health.

In this sample, this clonotype turned up many times. J is TRBJ2-1 and V is TRBV5-6; 10 nucleotides match TRBD1. Looked up from germline, CDR1 is SGHDT and CDR2 is YYEEEE. The junction had 5 bases not matched to a gene; V was cut back by 4 bases and J by 13 bases. CDR3 size: 12 residues. CDR3 region: CASSGDRGAQFF. In DNA, the CDR3 is TGTGCCAGCAGCGGGGACAGGGGTGCTCAGTTCTTC.

Points on this clonotype: One end of the junction varies from germline; a read error may be responsible. The genes are TRBV20-1 and TRBJ1-1; weak D call: TRBD1 (6 bases). CDR1 is DFQATT and CDR2 is SNEGSKA in the germline V gene (reference sequence). This CDR3 contains 13 residues. The CDR3 nucleotides are TGCAGTGATAGAGATACAGGGAAGGTCGCAGCTTTCTTT. Its protein product is CSDRDTGKVAAFF.

The chain carries TRBV7-8 and TRBJ2-6, with 11 bases aligning to TRBD2. This CDR3 region has 19 residues. Trimming at V came to 5 bases and at J to 2 bases, leaving 11 bases not matched to a gene. In germline, CDR1 is SGHVS, CDR2 FQNEAQ. CDR3 residues: CASSPLRVAGGAGANVLTF. As DNA, the CDR3 is TGTGCCAGCAGCCCTCTTAGGGTAGCGGGAGGGGCTGGGGCCAACGTCCTGACTTTC. Using reference TRBV7-8 and TRBJ2-6 for the parts outside the CDR3, the full variable domain is GAGVSQSPRYKVAKRGQDVALRCDPISGHVSLFWYQQALGQGPEFLTYFQNEAQLDKSGLPSDRFFAERPEGSVSTLKIQRTQQEDSAVYLCASSPLRVAGGAGANVLTFGAGSRLTVL.

In its sample, this clonotype was seen a few times. This chain links TRBV9 with TRBJ2-2, with a weak D call TRBD2 (7 bases). V lost 0 bases, J lost 5 bases, and 14 bases lay in between. The CDR3 sequence is 16 residues long. CDR1 and CDR2 from the germline V gene are SGDLS and YYNGEE. The CDR3 coding sequence is TGTGCCAGCAGCGTAGAAGGGGGGGCTAAGACCGGGGAGCTGTTTTTT. This encodes CASSVEGGAKTGELFF.

The chain uses TRBV14 and TRBJ2-2; 8 bases agree with TRBD2. Germline V gives CDR1 SGHDN, CDR2 FVKESK. There are 16 residues in the CDR3. Trimming cost V 4 bases and J 4 bases; bases outside gene matches: 8. The CDR3 reads CASSLTAGVPTGELFF. The CDR3, as DNA: TGTGCCAGCAGCCTGACAGCGGGAGTCCCCACCGGGGAGCTGTTTTTT. Combining the CDR3 with reference TRBV14 and TRBJ2-2 gives the whole variable domain EAGVTQFPSHSVIEKGQTVTLRCDPISGHDNLYWYRRVMGKEIKFLLHFVKESKQDESGMPNNRFLAERTGGTYSTLKVQPAELEDSGVYFCASSLTAGVPTGELFFGEGSRLTVL.

This clonotype was seen a few times. The CDR3 coding sequence is TGTGCCAGCAGCCCTCAGAGCTCTGGGGCCAACGTCCTGACTTTC. Amino acid sequence: CASSPQSSGANVLTF. This chain joins TRBV3-1 and TRBJ2-6; no clear D gene. V lost 4 bases and J lost 0, with 7 bases in between. The germline gives CDR1 LGHDT, CDR2 YNNKEL (reference sequence). This CDR3 region has 15 residues.

In its sample, this clonotype was seen many times. This chain connects TRBV7-2 to TRBJ2-7; D is possibly TRBD2 (6 bases). The V end was cut by 2 bases, the J end by 4 bases, with 12 bases between. The CDR3 has 14 residues. From germline, CDR1 is SGHTA and CDR2 FQGNSA. CDR3 nucleotide sequence: TGTGCCAGCAGCTTATATAGCGCGGGGTACGAGCAGTACTTC. This gives the protein CASSLYSAGYEQYF.

This clonotype was found a few times. This rearrangement joins TRBV25-1 to TRBJ2-5, with D tentatively TRBD1 (6 bases). V was trimmed by 0 bases and J by 2 bases, leaving 10 bases between them. The CDR3 covers 15 residues. Germline V gene data show CDR1 as MGHDK and CDR2 as SYGVNS. The CDR3 is CASSEYGTPQETQYF. The CDR3 DNA is TGTGCCAGCAGTGAATACGGGACACCTCAAGAGACCCAGTACTTC.

This clonotype occurred a few times. V and J are TRBV11-2 and TRBJ2-1; D is undetermined. The CDR3 covers 12 residues. Germline loops: CDR1 SGHAT, CDR2 FQNNGV. The ends were cut back, 2 bases at V and 9 bases at J, with 8 bases in the middle. The CDR3 sequence is CASSLYKAEQFF. The CDR3 region has the DNA TGTGCCAGCAGCTTATACAAGGCTGAGCAGTTCTTC.

The chain couples TRBV4-2 to TRBJ2-5; D possibly corresponds to TRBD2 (6 bases). This CDR3 contains 14 residues. In germline, CDR1 is LGHNA, CDR2 YNFKEQ. V gave up 3 bases and J gave up 4 bases, with 12 bases separating them. Here the CDR3 reads CASSQGGLGETQYF. CDR3 nucleotides: TGTGCCAGCAGCCAGGGGGGTTTGGGAGAGACCCAGTACTTC.